These 4 T cell receptor beta chains originate from one sample sequenced in a study of blood T cell repertoires in COVID-19. Libraries were prepared by immunoSEQ multiplex PCR; TCRdb keeps only in-frame clonotypes and omits some of them. The sample shows fewer than 65,000 clones, over 80% of them seen only once. Source material: peripheral blood. These TCRs come from a man in his thirties or forties with COVID-19, enrolled during active disease.

The gene calls are TRBV4-2 and TRBJ2-3, with 9 bases fitting TRBD2. Losses at the gene ends were 0 bases for V and 12 bases for J; bases not matched to a gene: 4. Germline assignment: CDR1 LGHNA and CDR2 YNFKEQ. The CDR3 has 13 amino acids. DNA for the CDR3: TGTGCCAGCAGCCAAGATCAGGGGACTAGCCAGTATTTT. Protein: CASSQDQGTSQYF.

The rearrangement joins TRBV30 to TRBJ2-1; 13 nucleotides match TRBD2. The V gene end was trimmed by 0 bases and the J gene end by 13 bases; junction bases not matched to a gene: 9. The CDR3 is made up of 15 amino acids. CDR1 and CDR2 from the germline V gene are GTSNPN and SVGIG (reference sequence). CDR3 amino acids: CAWSVLAGGPKKQFF. CDR3 nucleotide sequence: TGTGCCTGGAGTGTACTAGCGGGAGGGCCCAAAAAACAGTTCTTC.

V usage is TRBV27 and J usage is TRBJ2-3; TRBD1 is a possible D gene (5 bases). There are 15 residues in the CDR3. Trimming removed 2 bases from V and 0 bases from J, with 9 bases in between. CDR1 and CDR2 (germline): MNHEY, SMNVEV (reference sequence). CDR3 bases: TGTGCCAGCAGTTTAGGGGCCGCTAGCACAGATACGCAGTATTTT. Protein: CASSLGAASTDTQYF.

This clone was found many times. The gene calls are TRBV7-8 and TRBJ2-1, with 9 nucleotides matching TRBD2. Germline assignment: CDR1 SGHVS and CDR2 FQNEAQ. Trimming took 5 bases from V and 0 from J; bases not matched to a gene: 2. CDR3 length equals 15 residues. The CDR3 reads CASSDSGSSYNEQFF. CDR3 coding DNA: TGTGCCAGCAGCGATAGCGGGAGCTCCTACAATGAGCAGTTCTTC.